The entry below describes one TCR beta chain. Trimming cost V 4 bases and J 6 bases; bases outside gene matches: 10. Germline V CDR1 and CDR2: DFQATT, SNEGSKA (reference sequence). The length of the CDR3 is 16 residues. The sample is drawn from a study of blood T cells in healthy people across ages. A J-beta primer mix and a sample-barcoded 5' primer were used in a second PCR of about 6 to 12 cycles. TCRdb passed the 5' RACE reads through MiXCR, listing each CDR3 protein once. The sample yields around 780,000 distinct CDR3 sequences, approximately 24% seen once. The sample was also reused in another study, on T cells of mothers and their children.

The sequenced sample consisted of blood. This TCR derives from a boy between 10 and 17 years old in good health. The chain carries TRBV20-1 and TRBJ2-5, with 14 bases fitting TRBD2. CDR3 nucleotides: TGCAGTGCTAACCCCGAGGGACTAGCGGGGGATAAGACCCAGTACTTC. Translated: CSANPEGLAGDKTQYF.